This T cell receptor beta chain came from a study of shared clonotypes between healthy human individuals. Study-wide points: Sampling covered nothing but blood. Tissue TCR repertoires likely differ from those found in blood. Naive CD4 clonotypes overlapped across a handful of donors at about 5.2%.

For this clone: Its antigen is still unknown.

Sequencing was performed with immunoSEQ multiplex PCR; in TCRdb, only in-frame clones are kept and a portion is missing. The table includes a few hundred thousand clones, about 73% detected once. CDR3 length: 14 residues. CDR1 LNHDA and CDR2 SQIVND come from the germline V gene (reference sequence). Trimming removed 1 base at V and 2 bases at J, with 7 bases between. Sample: memory CD4+ T cells sorted from blood. This sample's subset: CD45RA-negative fraction. The TCR originated in a man aged 30-40 years in good health. V usage is TRBV19 and J usage is TRBJ2-3; D is ambiguous. The CDR3 spells CASSIGTVTDTQYF. In DNA, the CDR3 is TGTGCCAGTAGTATAGGAACAGTCACAGATACGCAGTATTTT.